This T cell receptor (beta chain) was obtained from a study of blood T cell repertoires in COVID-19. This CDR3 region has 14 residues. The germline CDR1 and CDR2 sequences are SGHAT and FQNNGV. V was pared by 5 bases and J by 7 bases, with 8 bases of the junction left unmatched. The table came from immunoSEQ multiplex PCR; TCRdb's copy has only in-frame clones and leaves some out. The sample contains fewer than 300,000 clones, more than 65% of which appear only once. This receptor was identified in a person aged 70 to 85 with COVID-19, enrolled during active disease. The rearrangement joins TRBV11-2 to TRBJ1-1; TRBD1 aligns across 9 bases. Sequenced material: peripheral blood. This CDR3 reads CASSLLQGAGEAFF. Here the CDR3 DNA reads TGTGCCAGCAGCCTACTACAGGGGGCGGGTGAAGCTTTCTTT.